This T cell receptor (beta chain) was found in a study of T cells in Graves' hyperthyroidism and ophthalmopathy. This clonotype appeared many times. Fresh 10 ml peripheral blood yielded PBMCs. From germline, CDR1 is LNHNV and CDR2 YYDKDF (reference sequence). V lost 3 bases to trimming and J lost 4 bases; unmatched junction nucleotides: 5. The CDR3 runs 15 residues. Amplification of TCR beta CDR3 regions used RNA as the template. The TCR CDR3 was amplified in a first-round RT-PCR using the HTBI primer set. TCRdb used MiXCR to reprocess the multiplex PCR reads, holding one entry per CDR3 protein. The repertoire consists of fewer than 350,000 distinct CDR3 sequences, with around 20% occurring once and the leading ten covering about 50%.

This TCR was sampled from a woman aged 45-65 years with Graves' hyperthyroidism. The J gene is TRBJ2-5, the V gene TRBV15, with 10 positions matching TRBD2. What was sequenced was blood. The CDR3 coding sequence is TGTGCCACCAGCAGCCAGAGACTAGCGGGAGAGACCCAGTACTTC. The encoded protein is CATSSQRLAGETQYF.